A selection of T cell receptor beta chains follows, all from one sample in a study of T cells in Graves' hyperthyroidism and ophthalmopathy. TCRdb re-called the multiplex PCR reads through MiXCR, storing one row per CDR3 protein. The sample holds about 840,000 distinct CDR3 sequences; roughly 37% are singletons and the top ten take roughly 8.3%. Sequences were obtained from blood. The receptor set was obtained from a man between 18 and 29 years old with Graves' hyperthyroidism. CDR3s include the opening cysteine and the closing phenylalanine or tryptophan. Fields, in order: CDR3 protein, CDR3 DNA, clone size, J gene, V gene, D gene. The D gene is left open where the match is weak. Some rows have no size entry. The others give once, few or many, or a class for an expanded clone.

cdr3_aa: CATSSYRGLGAETQYF
cdr3_nt: TGTGCCACCAGCAGTTACCGGGGACTAGGGGCAGAGACCCAGTACTTC
clone_size: NA
j_call: TRBJ2-5
v_call: TRBV15
d_call: TRBD2

cdr3_aa: CSVEEGTATGTQYF
cdr3_nt: TGCAGCGTTGAAGAGGGGACCGCGACGGGGACCCAGTACTTC
clone_size: many
j_call: TRBJ2-5
v_call: TRBV29-1
d_call: NA

cdr3_aa: CASTEGETQYF
cdr3_nt: TGTGCCAGCACCGAGGGGGAGACCCAGTACTTC
clone_size: many
j_call: TRBJ2-5
v_call: TRBV6-5
d_call: NA

cdr3_aa: CSVESGFETQYF
cdr3_nt: TGCAGCGTTGAATCGGGGTTCGAGACCCAGTACTTC
clone_size: NA
j_call: TRBJ2-5
v_call: TRBV29-1
d_call: NA

cdr3_aa: CASSIDGGEVQYF
cdr3_nt: TGTGCCAGTAGTATAGACGGAGGGGAGGTCCAGTACTTC
clone_size: NA
j_call: TRBJ2-7
v_call: TRBV19
d_call: NA

cdr3_aa: CAISYDSFSYEQYF
cdr3_nt: TGTGCCATCAGTTACGACTCCTTTTCCTACGAGCAGTACTTC
clone_size: NA
j_call: TRBJ2-7
v_call: TRBV10-3
d_call: NA

cdr3_aa: CASSLPARGIIETQYF
cdr3_nt: TGTGCCAGCAGCCTCCCTGCCAGGGGGATTATCGAGACCCAGTACTTC
clone_size: NA
j_call: TRBJ2-5
v_call: TRBV11-1
d_call: TRBD1

cdr3_aa: CASSLQGMVNTEAFF
cdr3_nt: TGTGCCAGCAGCTTACAGGGTATGGTAAACACTGAAGCTTTCTTT
clone_size: few
j_call: TRBJ1-1
v_call: TRBV7-9
d_call: NA

cdr3_aa: CASSLPVGDTEAFF
cdr3_nt: TGTGCCAGCAGTCTCCCAGTTGGAGACACTGAAGCTTTCTTT
clone_size: few
j_call: TRBJ1-1
v_call: TRBV9
d_call: NA

cdr3_aa: CASSSGTKETQYF
cdr3_nt: TGTGCCAGTAGTTCCGGGACTAAGGAGACCCAGTACTTC
clone_size: many
j_call: TRBJ2-5
v_call: TRBV19
d_call: TRBD2

cdr3_aa: CASSLGRGSRSYEQYF
cdr3_nt: TGCGCCAGCAGCTTGGGCCGGGGGAGTCGATCCTACGAGCAGTACTTC
clone_size: NA
j_call: TRBJ2-7
v_call: TRBV5-1
d_call: NA

cdr3_aa: CASQTGLKDSPLHF
cdr3_nt: TGTGCCAGTCAGACAGGGCTGAAGGATTCACCCCTCCACTTT
clone_size: few
j_call: TRBJ1-6
v_call: TRBV10-3
d_call: TRBD1

cdr3_aa: CPPTGQLLNQPQHF
cdr3_nt: TGTCCCCCGACGGGACAGCTCCTCAATCAGCCCCAGCATTTT
clone_size: NA
j_call: TRBJ1-5
v_call: TRBV10-3
d_call: TRBD1

cdr3_aa: CASQRRDRVSDTEAFF
cdr3_nt: TGTGCCAGTCAGAGGCGAGACAGGGTATCTGACACTGAAGCTTTCTTT
clone_size: NA
j_call: TRBJ1-1
v_call: TRBV19
d_call: TRBD1

cdr3_aa: CSARTGALQETQYF
cdr3_nt: TGCAGTGCTAGGACAGGGGCTCTCCAAGAGACCCAGTACTTC
clone_size: once
j_call: TRBJ2-5
v_call: TRBV20-1
d_call: TRBD1

cdr3_aa: CASSPGTGTQPQHF
cdr3_nt: TGTGCCAGCAGCCCGGGGACAGGGACTCAGCCCCAGCATTTT
clone_size: many
j_call: TRBJ1-5
v_call: TRBV2
d_call: TRBD1

cdr3_aa: CASSVEGHTGELFF
cdr3_nt: TGTGCCAGCAGCGTAGAGGGGCACACCGGGGAGCTGTTTTTT
clone_size: few
j_call: TRBJ2-2
v_call: TRBV9
d_call: NA

cdr3_aa: CAISESGGAQETQYF
cdr3_nt: TGTGCCATCAGTGAGTCGGGCGGGGCCCAAGAGACCCAGTACTTC
clone_size: NA
j_call: TRBJ2-5
v_call: TRBV6-6
d_call: NA

cdr3_aa: CSQRSGEQGTTFF
cdr3_nt: TGCAGCCAAAGGAGCGGAGAACAGGGGACGACTTTCTTT
clone_size: many
j_call: TRBJ1-1
v_call: TRBV29-1
d_call: TRBD1

cdr3_aa: CASGYSLPTGVDYGYTF
cdr3_nt: TGTGCCAGCGGGTACAGCCTACCGACAGGGGTGGACTATGGCTACACCTTC
clone_size: NA
j_call: TRBJ1-2
v_call: TRBV7-9
d_call: TRBD1

cdr3_aa: CASSYEDRGFYEQYF
cdr3_nt: TGTGCCAGCAGTTACGAGGACAGGGGTTTCTACGAGCAGTACTTC
clone_size: once
j_call: TRBJ2-7
v_call: TRBV12-3/TRBV12-4
d_call: TRBD1

cdr3_aa: CASSETTEWDPTYEQYF
cdr3_nt: TGTGCCAGCAGTGAAACGACGGAATGGGACCCTACCTACGAGCAGTACTTC
clone_size: NA
j_call: TRBJ2-7
v_call: TRBV2
d_call: NA

cdr3_aa: CASSHPGQGANVLTF
cdr3_nt: TGTGCCAGCAGCCACCCCGGACAGGGGGCCAACGTCCTGACTTTC
clone_size: NA
j_call: TRBJ2-6
v_call: TRBV7-9
d_call: NA

cdr3_aa: CASSWAGASRETQYF
cdr3_nt: TGTGCCAGCAGCTGGGCGGGAGCTTCCCGGGAGACCCAGTACTTC
clone_size: NA
j_call: TRBJ2-5
v_call: TRBV7-2
d_call: TRBD2

cdr3_aa: CASSYRTVRAEAFF
cdr3_nt: TGTGCCAGCAGCTACCGGACAGTCAGGGCTGAAGCTTTCTTT
clone_size: many
j_call: TRBJ1-1
v_call: TRBV7-2
d_call: NA

cdr3_aa: CASSHLAATGGRRNTIYF
cdr3_nt: TGTGCCAGCAGCCATTTGGCGGCTACAGGGGGCAGGCGAAACACCATATATTTT
clone_size: NA
j_call: TRBJ1-3
v_call: TRBV5-8
d_call: TRBD1

cdr3_aa: CASSARDPQGEGTEAFF
cdr3_nt: TGCGCCAGCAGTGCTAGAGATCCTCAGGGAGAGGGGACTGAAGCTTTCTTT
clone_size: once
j_call: TRBJ1-1
v_call: TRBV10-2
d_call: NA

cdr3_aa: CASSTQGGTQYF
cdr3_nt: TGTGCCAGTAGTACACAGGGAGGTACGCAGTATTTT
clone_size: NA
j_call: TRBJ2-3
v_call: TRBV19
d_call: NA

cdr3_aa: CASNMDDSPQHF
cdr3_nt: TGTGCCAGTAACATGGACGACTCTCCCCAGCATTTT
clone_size: many
j_call: TRBJ1-5
v_call: TRBV19
d_call: NA

cdr3_aa: CASTRHPRGLHLRFGDQVF
cdr3_nt: NA
clone_size: NA
j_call: TRBJ2-2
v_call: TRBV2
d_call: NA

cdr3_aa: CASSLPHRGTGELFF
cdr3_nt: TGTGCCAGCAGTTTACCCCACCGGGGAACCGGGGAGCTGTTTTTT
clone_size: NA
j_call: TRBJ2-2
v_call: TRBV12-3/TRBV12-4
d_call: NA

cdr3_aa: CASGFRQDGEQYF
cdr3_nt: TGTGCTAGTGGCTTTAGACAGGACGGGGAGCAGTACTTC
clone_size: few
j_call: TRBJ2-7
v_call: TRBV12-5
d_call: NA

cdr3_aa: CASSPWDRRLEEQYF
cdr3_nt: TGTGCCAGCAGCCCCTGGGACCGTCGCTTAGAAGAGCAGTACTTC
clone_size: NA
j_call: TRBJ2-7
v_call: TRBV9
d_call: NA

cdr3_aa: CASSADMGETQYF
cdr3_nt: TGTGCCAGCAGCGCCGACATGGGAGAGACCCAGTACTTC
clone_size: many
j_call: TRBJ2-5
v_call: TRBV9
d_call: NA

cdr3_aa: CASSLTGTSGSYEQYF
cdr3_nt: TGTGCCAGCAGCTTAACGGGCACTAGCGGGAGCTACGAGCAGTACTTC
clone_size: many
j_call: TRBJ2-7
v_call: TRBV7-3
d_call: TRBD2

cdr3_aa: CASSPLFQGPYQETQYF
cdr3_nt: TGTGCCAGCAGCCCCCTCTTCCAGGGTCCCTACCAAGAGACCCAGTACTTC
clone_size: few
j_call: TRBJ2-5
v_call: TRBV14
d_call: NA

cdr3_aa: CASSQDTRGVTF
cdr3_nt: TGTGCCAGCAGCCAAGACACAAGGGGGGTGACTTTC
clone_size: once
j_call: TRBJ1-2
v_call: TRBV14
d_call: NA

cdr3_aa: CSARGDGRGPGSGNTIYF
cdr3_nt: TGCAGTGCTAGAGGGGACGGGAGGGGGCCAGGCTCTGGAAACACCATATATTTT
clone_size: NA
j_call: TRBJ1-3
v_call: TRBV20-1
d_call: TRBD1

cdr3_aa: CASSSRSLRGQETQYF
cdr3_nt: TGTGCCAGCAGTTCCCGATCTTTGCGGGGGCAAGAGACCCAGTACTTC
clone_size: NA
j_call: TRBJ2-5
v_call: TRBV6-5
d_call: TRBD2

cdr3_aa: CASSFGRARAFF
cdr3_nt: TGTGCCAGCAGCTTCGGACGGGCCAGGGCTTTCTTT
clone_size: NA
j_call: TRBJ1-1
v_call: TRBV7-2
d_call: NA

cdr3_aa: CASSYSGDRDNYGYTF
cdr3_nt: TGTGCCAGCAGTTACTCGGGGGACCGGGATAACTATGGCTACACCTTC
clone_size: NA
j_call: TRBJ1-2
v_call: TRBV14
d_call: NA

cdr3_aa: CASSSILGTNYGYTF
cdr3_nt: TGTGCCAGCAGTTCGATCCTGGGGACTAACTATGGCTACACCTTC
clone_size: NA
j_call: TRBJ1-2
v_call: TRBV6-5
d_call: NA

cdr3_aa: CASSEARDRNGYTF
cdr3_nt: TGTGCCAGCAGTGAAGCCCGTGACAGGAATGGCTACACCTTC
clone_size: NA
j_call: TRBJ1-2
v_call: TRBV6-1
d_call: NA

cdr3_aa: CASSRTGRRETQYF
cdr3_nt: TGTGCTAGCAGCCGGACAGGGCGGCGGGAGACCCAGTACTTC
clone_size: many
j_call: TRBJ2-5
v_call: TRBV7-7
d_call: TRBD1

cdr3_aa: CASSERPGGEETQYF
cdr3_nt: TGCGCCAGCAGTGAGCGACCAGGGGGCGAAGAGACCCAGTACTTC
clone_size: many
j_call: TRBJ2-5
v_call: TRBV10-1
d_call: TRBD1

cdr3_aa: CASSPDRAGGYTF
cdr3_nt: TGTGCCAGCAGCCCCGACAGGGCGGGTGGCTACACCTTC
clone_size: NA
j_call: TRBJ1-2
v_call: TRBV5-6
d_call: TRBD1

cdr3_aa: CASSSKGGELFF
cdr3_nt: TGTGCTAGCAGCTCAAAGGGGGGGGAGCTGTTTTTT
clone_size: NA
j_call: TRBJ2-2
v_call: TRBV7-7
d_call: NA

cdr3_aa: CASSQEPGNYEQYF
cdr3_nt: TGCGCCAGCAGCCAAGAACCAGGGAACTACGAGCAGTACTTC
clone_size: NA
j_call: TRBJ2-7
v_call: TRBV4-3
d_call: NA